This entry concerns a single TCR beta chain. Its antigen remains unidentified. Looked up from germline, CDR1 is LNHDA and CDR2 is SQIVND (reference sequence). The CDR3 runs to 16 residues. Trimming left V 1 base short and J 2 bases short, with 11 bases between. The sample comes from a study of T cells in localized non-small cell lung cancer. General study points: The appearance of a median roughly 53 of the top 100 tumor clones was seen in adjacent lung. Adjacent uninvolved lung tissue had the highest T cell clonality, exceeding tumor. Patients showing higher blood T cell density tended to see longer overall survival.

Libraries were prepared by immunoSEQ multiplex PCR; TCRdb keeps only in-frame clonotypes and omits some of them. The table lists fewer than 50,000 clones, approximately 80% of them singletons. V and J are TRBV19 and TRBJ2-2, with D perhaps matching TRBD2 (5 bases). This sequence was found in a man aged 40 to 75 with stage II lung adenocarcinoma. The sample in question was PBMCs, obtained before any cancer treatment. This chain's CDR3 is CASSIGGIFNTGELFF. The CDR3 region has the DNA TGTGCCAGTAGTATAGGAGGGATTTTCAACACCGGGGAGCTGTTTTTT.